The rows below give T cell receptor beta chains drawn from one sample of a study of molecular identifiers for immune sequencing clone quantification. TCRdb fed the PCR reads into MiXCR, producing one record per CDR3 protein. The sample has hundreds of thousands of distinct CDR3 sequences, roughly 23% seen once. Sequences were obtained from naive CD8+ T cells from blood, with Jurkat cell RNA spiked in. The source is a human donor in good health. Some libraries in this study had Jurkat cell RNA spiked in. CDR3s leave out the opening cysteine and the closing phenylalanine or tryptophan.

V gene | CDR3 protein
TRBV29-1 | SGVGTSDEQY
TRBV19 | ASSIVTRGTRELF
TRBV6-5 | ACGAGAVDTQY
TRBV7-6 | ASSSTISGGTEAF
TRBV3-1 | ASSGGGRVETQY
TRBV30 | AWSATFEGYT
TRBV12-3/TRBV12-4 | ASSLVSPPLVTHLTDTQY
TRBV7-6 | ASSLRRREGARAPPSTDTQY
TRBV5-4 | ASSLEAAYEQY
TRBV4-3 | ASSQEKEYYGYT
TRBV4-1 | ASSQGSGAGYEQY
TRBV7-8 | ASSLWGTSGGLDTQY
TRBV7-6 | ASSPYETKAF
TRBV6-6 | ASSYSAGGELF
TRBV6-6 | ASSSGIWENEQF
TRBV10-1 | ASLTEPPYEQY
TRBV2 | ASSDGFGYQPQH
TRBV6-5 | ASSYADLNTEAF
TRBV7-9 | ASSTDHAEQY
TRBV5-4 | ASSLVPSALGYT
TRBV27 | ASRQGGGTDTQY
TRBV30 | AWHGAYEQY
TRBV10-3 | AIRPFSGIGKDTQY
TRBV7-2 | ARSPGGGSADTQY
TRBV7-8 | ASSLKSGNTDTQY
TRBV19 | ATSTDTQY
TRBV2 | ASSESRAAMNTEAF
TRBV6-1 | ASRIQGVEQY
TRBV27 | ASSPDSGTYEQY
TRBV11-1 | ASSFTGAGTGELF
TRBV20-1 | SARDLGIAYEQY
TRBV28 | ASSSLAGGTDTQY